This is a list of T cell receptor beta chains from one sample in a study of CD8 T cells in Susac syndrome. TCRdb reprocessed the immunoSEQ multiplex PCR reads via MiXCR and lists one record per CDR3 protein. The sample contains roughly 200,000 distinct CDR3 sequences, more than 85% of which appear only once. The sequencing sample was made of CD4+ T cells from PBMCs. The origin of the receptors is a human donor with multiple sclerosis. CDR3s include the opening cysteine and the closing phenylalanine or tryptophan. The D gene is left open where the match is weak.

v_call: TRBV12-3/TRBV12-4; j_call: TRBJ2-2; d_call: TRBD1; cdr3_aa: CASSGTVLQGSNTGELFF; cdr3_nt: TGTGCCAGCAGCGGAACCGTGCTACAGGGGTCGAACACCGGGGAGCTGTTTTTT
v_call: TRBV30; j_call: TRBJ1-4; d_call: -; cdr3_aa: CAWSPETIMNEKLFF; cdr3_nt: TGTGCCTGGAGCCCTGAAACGATAATGAATGAAAAACTGTTTTTT
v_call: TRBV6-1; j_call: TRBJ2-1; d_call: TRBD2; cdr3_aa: CASMLAGASHSYNEQFF; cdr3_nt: TGTGCCAGCATGCTAGCGGGGGCCAGCCACTCCTACAATGAGCAGTTCTTC
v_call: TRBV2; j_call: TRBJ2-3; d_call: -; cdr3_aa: CASSESGNTQYF; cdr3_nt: TGTGCCAGCAGTGAGTCGGGGAATACGCAGTATTTT
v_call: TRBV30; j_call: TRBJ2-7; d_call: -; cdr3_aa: CAWSEASLTYEQYF; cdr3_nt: TGTGCCTGGAGTGAGGCTAGTTTAACCTACGAGCAGTACTTC
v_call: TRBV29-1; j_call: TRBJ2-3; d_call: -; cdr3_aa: CSVGEQTDTQYF; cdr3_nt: TGCAGCGTTGGGGAGCAGACAGATACGCAGTATTTT
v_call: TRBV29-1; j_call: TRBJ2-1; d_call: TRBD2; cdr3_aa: CSVSGLAGGPHNEQFF; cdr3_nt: TGCAGCGTTTCCGGACTAGCGGGGGGGCCCCACAATGAGCAGTTCTTC
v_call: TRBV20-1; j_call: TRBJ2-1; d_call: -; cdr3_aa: CSWRGASNEQFF; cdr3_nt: TGCAGTTGGAGGGGGGCCAGCAATGAGCAGTTCTTC
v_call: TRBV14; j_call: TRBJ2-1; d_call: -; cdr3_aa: CASSPLGDLYNEQFF; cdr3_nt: TGTGCCAGCAGCCCCCTCGGGGACCTTTACAATGAGCAGTTCTTC
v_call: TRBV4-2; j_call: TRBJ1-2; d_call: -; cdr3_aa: CASSQEAGRLGYGYTF; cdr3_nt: TGTGCCAGCAGCCAAGAGGCTGGACGGCTCGGGTATGGCTACACCTTC
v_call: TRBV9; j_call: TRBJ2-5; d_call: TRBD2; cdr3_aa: CASSVGLAGEETQYF; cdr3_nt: TGTGCCAGCAGCGTAGGATTAGCGGGGGAAGAGACCCAGTACTTC